This TCR beta chain was obtained from a study of T cell responses to AZD1222 COVID-19 vaccine. Assay: immunoSEQ multiplex PCR; the TCRdb copy retains only in-frame clones and omits some. The data show over 100,000 clones, with 87% seen just once and roughly 4.4% held by the top ten. Worth noting for this clone: Its specificity is unknown.

Study-level findings and limits: Samples come after the peak T cell response, not at day 14. AZD1222 recipients seropositive at baseline numbered only five or six.

The CDR3 runs to 15 residues. CDR1 SGHRS and CDR2 YFSETQ come from the germline V gene. Unmatched junction bases numbered 8, after V lost 4 bases and J lost 2 bases. Source: peripheral blood, taken 28 days after the second AZD1222 dose. The chain is built from TRBV5-1 and TRBJ2-7, with 8 bases identical to TRBD1. This sequence was found in an adult who received the AZD1222 COVID-19 vaccine. In DNA form, the CDR3 reads TGCGCCAGCAGCAAATGGACAGGGACCACCTACGAGCAGTACTTC. The encoded protein is CASSKWTGTTYEQYF.